The subject of this entry is one T cell receptor beta chain. The clone's antigen remains unknown. No base quality information exists; no much larger clone differs at one position. Collaborating institutions collected whole blood in K2EDTA tubes following their own protocols. Collaborator samples were shipped for TCRbeta analysis as frozen whole blood, isolated PBMCs, or DNA extracted from either sample type. TCRbeta CDR3 regions were amplified from genomic DNA by means of the immunoSEQ Assay, a bias-controlled multiplex PCR. Turning to the authors' computational methods: Within the assay, amplification of reference gene primers was used to estimate how many nucleated cells each sample contained. To quantify the absolute abundance of each unique TCRbeta CDR3 rearrangement, sequence reads were collapsed and filtered. Productive Simpson clonality was computed per sample as the square root of Simpson's diversity index over productive rearrangements. TCRdb carries this immuneACCESS record with in-frame sequences only. Its versions omit some clonotypes, under half of them owing to an unresolved V gene in the studies checked, with the rest unexplained. D and trimming come from the DNA, and the V and J calls and clone size come from that table. In this sample the table shows more than 75,000 clones, roughly 78% of which occur a single time. The ten largest clones add up to about 10% of the sample.

At the junction V is shortened by 5 bases and J by 9 bases; bases outside the gene matches: 6. The CDR3 holds 14 amino acids from the cysteine to the phenylalanine. Of all the DNA, just the CDR3 is kept, 42 bases in frame from base 1. CDR1 and CDR2 are read off the germline V gene (reference sequence) as LNHDA and SQIVND. This sample was taken from a study of blood T cell repertoires in COVID-19 (dated by TCRdb to about 2020). Concerning the study at large: Collaborator samples came from the United States, Italy and Spain and covered acute and convalescent phases of COVID-19. Deeply sampled blood TCRbeta repertoires from subjects exposed to, actively infected with, or recovered from COVID-19 were included in the dataset. The material from the prospective study consisted of cDNA or gDNA derived from T cells, B-cell-depleted T cells, or PBMCs. A freely available public database, intended as a resource for researchers studying the immune response to SARS-CoV-2, is where the repertoires were released. The samples were drawn from the first 160 participants of the ongoing ImmuneRACE study and from roughly 1,300 subjects provided by 6 global collaborators. HLA class I and class II types, where available, came from metadata supplied by the sample provider rather than from assay-based typing. Sample metadata almost always included a de-identified subject ID, COVID-19 status, age in years and sex. Beyond this particular receptor, the publication reports: How much clinical and demographic metadata was included differed by source and by participant, and the metadata was provided uncurated.

This TCR came from a man between 60 and 75 years old with acute or convalescent COVID-19. The rearranged chain carries TRBV19 and TRBJ2-2; 10 central nucleotides agree with TRBD1. Source material: peripheral blood. The CDR3 sequence is CASSPRDRGRELFF. The sequenced DNA: TGTGCCAGTAGTCCCCGGGACAGGGGAAGGGAGCTGTTTTTT.